One and the same sample provided the 30 T cell receptor beta chains below, sequenced in a study of T cells after yellow fever vaccination. TCRdb called the 5' RACE reads again in MiXCR, with one record for every CDR3 protein. The sample records about 260,000 distinct CDR3 sequences, 5.2% being singletons. The sequences come from CD4+ T cells sorted from PBMCs, collected on the day of the yellow fever booster vaccination. The receptors come from a man between 18 and 35 years old who received the YFV17D yellow fever vaccine.

There are many counts of this clonotype. The CDR3 loop reads CSAPTWGGELFF. DNA for the CDR3: TGCAGTGCTCCTACTTGGGGCGGGGAGCTGTTTTTT. The V gene is TRBV20-1, the J gene TRBJ2-2; D unresolved. Trimming left V 5 bases short and J 7 bases short, with 11 bases between. The V gene's germline CDR1 is DFQATT and CDR2 SNEGSKA (reference sequence). The CDR3 is 12 amino acids.

This clonotype was observed many times. The chain employs TRBV20-1 and TRBJ2-3; 12 bases fit TRBD2. Trimming removed 4 bases from V and 4 bases from J; junction bases left unmatched: 3. The length of the CDR3 is 14 residues. Germline lookup yields CDR1 DFQATT and CDR2 SNEGSKA (reference sequence). Here the CDR3 DNA reads TGCAGTGCTACTAGCGGGGGGGAAGCAGATACGCAGTATTTT. It translates to CSATSGGEADTQYF.

V is TRBV9 and J is TRBJ1-1; 8 positions match TRBD1. Germline-derived CDR1 and CDR2 are SGDLS and YYNGEE. This CDR3 is 16 amino acids long. The J segment lost 0 bases and the V segment lost 4 bases, leaving 8 bases of the junction unmatched. The DNA for the CDR3 is TGTGCCAGCAGCCCCCGACAGGGGAGGATGAACACTGAAGCTTTCTTT. This translates into CASSPRQGRMNTEAFF.

This clonotype has more than one count but fewer than ten. This sequence joins TRBV20-1 and TRBJ2-5, with D possibly matching TRBD2 (7 bases). The germline V gene has CDR1 DFQATT and CDR2 SNEGSKA (reference sequence). The CDR3 totals 13 residues. The V end lost 5 bases, the J end lost 1 base, and 11 bases lay between the germline ends. The CDR3, as DNA: TGCAGTGCTGAGGGGGGGGGCCAAGAGACCCAGTACTTC. Its protein is CSAEGGGQETQYF.

This clonotype appeared a few times. The chain recombines TRBV4-3 with TRBJ2-5, with 11 nucleotides matching TRBD2. CDR1 is LGHNA, CDR2 YSLEER, per germline. V shed 0 bases and J 7 bases; nucleotides not matched to a gene: 7. The CDR3 has 16 residues. CDR3 loop: CASSQEGELAGGTQYF. CDR3 nucleotide sequence: TGCGCCAGCAGCCAAGAAGGGGAGCTAGCGGGAGGGACCCAGTACTTC.

This clonotype was seen at least ten times. The rearrangement uses TRBV6-2 or TRBV6-3 and TRBJ2-1, with TRBD2 as a possible D gene (6 bases). Trimming took 0 bases from V and 2 from J, leaving 14 bases between them. CDR3 length: 17 residues. Germline CDR1 is MNHEY and CDR2 is SVGEGT. For the CDR3, the DNA is TGTGCCAGCAGTTACTCCCCGGACTACAATACCTACAATGAGCAGTTCTTC. It encodes CASSYSPDYNTYNEQFF.

V usage is TRBV5-1 and J usage is TRBJ1-4; D is ambiguous. With 0 bases removed from V and 6 bases from J, the gap between germline ends came to 6 bases. The CDR3 is 13 amino acids. CDR1 and CDR2 from the germline V gene are SGHRS and YFSETQ. The CDR3 sequence: CASSLGTYEKLFF. The CDR3 bases are TGCGCCAGCAGCTTGGGGACGTATGAAAAACTGTTTTTT.

In its sample, this clonotype was seen a few times. V and J are TRBV2 and TRBJ2-7, with D tentatively TRBD1 (6 bases). V lost 8 bases and J lost 0, with 11 bases in between. Germline CDR1 and CDR2: SNHLY and FYNNEI. CDR3 size: 13 residues. CDR3: CASADRRSYEQYV. CDR3 nucleotide sequence: TGTGCCAGCGCAGACAGGCGCTCCTACGAGCAGTACGTC.

This clonotype showed up many times. The DNA is left out, because the CDR3 cannot be placed on it with certainty; the CDR3 is given as TCRdb lists it. This chain connects TRBV21-1 to TRBJ1-4; the D call in the table, TRBD1, was not verified against the DNA. TRBV21-1 is reported as a pseudogene. The CDR3 has 13 amino acids, counting both end residues. The CDR3 loop reads CAGFGTGNEKLFF.

In this sample, this clonotype turned up many times. The chain links TRBV9 to TRBJ1-2; D may be TRBD1 (5 bases). V gave up 2 bases and J gave up 8 bases, with 10 bases separating them. This CDR3 contains 12 residues. Germline V gene data show CDR1 as SGDLS and CDR2 as YYNGEE. CDR3 coding DNA: TGTGCCAGCAGCGTTGGGGGGTCCGGCTACACCTTC. Its translation: CASSVGGSGYTF.

The genes are TRBV7-2 and TRBJ1-3, with D hard to call. The V end was cut by 2 bases, the J end by 4 bases, with 12 bases between. This CDR3 spans 15 amino acids. Germline V lookup: CDR1 SGHTA, CDR2 FQGNSA. Here the CDR3 DNA reads TGTGCCAGCAGCTTATTCGGAGGCGCAGGAAACACCATATATTTT. It specifies CASSLFGGAGNTIYF.

A few counts support this clonotype. V gene TRBV5-1 combines with J gene TRBJ2-1; TRBD1 agrees at 9 bases. The CDR3 is 15 amino acids. After removal of 3 bases from V and 8 bases from J, the junction contained 9 bases not matched to a gene. Germline V lookup: CDR1 SGHRS, CDR2 YFSETQ. DNA of the CDR3: TGCGCCAGCAGCTCCACAGGGGGCGTGGAGGATGAGCAGTTCTTC. This codes for CASSSTGGVEDEQFF.

The chain links TRBV20-1 to TRBJ2-5; TRBD2 agrees at 7 bases. This CDR3 has 14 amino acids. Germline V gene sequence: CDR1 DFQATT, CDR2 SNEGSKA (reference sequence). V lost 1 base and J lost 5; bases outside the gene matches: 7. The chain's CDR3 is CSARGSGEGETQYF. The CDR3 DNA sequence: TGCAGTGCTAGAGGCTCGGGGGAGGGGGAGACCCAGTACTTC.

As regards this clonotype: The germline gene is not matched at one end of the junction; a read error may be the cause. The chain recombines TRBV4-3 with TRBJ2-3, with D perhaps TRBD2 (7 bases). The CDR3 extends over 14 amino acids. Germline loops: CDR1 LGHNA, CDR2 YSLEER. The CDR3 loop reads CASSQAGDKDTQFF. The CDR3 nucleotides are TGCGCCAGCAGCCAGGCGGGGGACAAAGATACGCAGTTTTTT.

In its sample, this clonotype was seen many times. V gene TRBV5-1 combines with J gene TRBJ1-5; unclear D gene. Germline V lookup: CDR1 SGHRS, CDR2 YFSETQ. This CDR3 has 16 amino acids. Trimming took 4 bases from V and 3 from J, leaving 17 bases between them. The chain's CDR3 is CASSPGGKEYNQPQHF. In DNA, the CDR3 is TGCGCCAGCAGCCCGGGAGGGAAAGAATACAATCAGCCCCAGCATTTT.

The sample holds many counts of this clonotype. V gene TRBV4-3 combines with J gene TRBJ2-5; D could derive from TRBD1 or TRBD2 (6 bases each). V was cut by 4 bases and J by 5 bases, with 17 bases left in between. CDR1 and CDR2 from the germline V gene are LGHNA and YSLEER. This CDR3 comprises 15 residues. CDR3 sequence: CASSLNPTGGETQYF. The CDR3 DNA is TGCGCCAGCAGCCTAAACCCGACAGGAGGGGAGACCCAGTACTTC.

This clonotype showed up just a few times. The chain couples TRBV5-1 to TRBJ1-1; D unresolved. There are 11 residues in the CDR3. Per the germline V gene, CDR1 is SGHRS and CDR2 is YFSETQ. Trimming took 7 bases from V and 3 from J, leaving 7 bases between them. The CDR3: CASQRDTEAFF. CDR3 coding DNA: TGCGCCAGCCAACGAGACACTGAAGCTTTCTTT.

At least ten counts were recorded for this clonotype. The rearrangement joins TRBV7-2 to TRBJ2-5, with D unclear. The germline V gene encodes CDR1 SGHTA and CDR2 FQGNSA. The V gene lost 1 base and the J gene lost 2 bases, with 8 bases spanning the gap. The CDR3 covers 14 residues. The DNA for the CDR3 is TGTGCCAGCAGCTTAGGTGTCAGACAAGAGACCCAGTACTTC. This translates into CASSLGVRQETQYF.

This clonotype showed up many times. The V gene is TRBV6-1, the J gene TRBJ1-2, with 12 bases fitting TRBD1. CDR1 and CDR2 (germline): MNHNS, SASEGT. J lost 4 bases, V lost 3 bases, and 0 bases had no gene match. The CDR3 consists of 14 residues. CDR3 sequence (DNA): TGTGCCAGCAGTGAGGGACAGGGGGCCTATGGCTACACCTTC. Amino acid sequence: CASSEGQGAYGYTF.

There are many counts of this clonotype. The J gene is TRBJ2-3, the V gene TRBV18, with D possibly TRBD2 on 6 matching bases. Germline assignment: CDR1 KGHSH and CDR2 LQKENI. The length of the CDR3 is 16 residues. V was clipped by 2 bases and J by 2 bases, with 14 bases between them. CDR3 coding DNA: TGTGCCAGCTCACCAGGGAGGCGGACCGACACAGATACGCAGTATTTT. Protein product: CASSPGRRTDTDTQYF.

V usage is TRBV21-1 and J usage is TRBJ2-2. TRBV21-1 is noted as a pseudogene. CDR3 length equals 13 residues. The CDR3 loop reads CASSTGSAGELFF. DNA for the CDR3: TGTGCCAGCAGCACAGGAAGCGCCGGGGAGCTGTTTTTT.

Many counts were recorded for this clonotype. The rearrangement links TRBV12-3 or TRBV12-4 to TRBJ1-1; D gene ambiguous. The CDR3 spans 12 residues. Trimming removed 4 bases from V and 4 bases from J, with 7 bases in between. CDR3 sequence: CASSSTLTEAFF. The CDR3 region has the DNA TGTGCCAGCAGTTCCACCCTCACTGAAGCTTTCTTT.

This clonotype showed up many times. The V and J genes are TRBV4-1 and TRBJ2-3, with D possibly being TRBD1 or TRBD2 (6 bases each). Germline V gene sequence: CDR1 MGHRA, CDR2 YSYEKL. Trimming pared 0 bases from V and 4 bases from J, leaving 11 bases between. CDR3 size: 15 residues. The CDR3 nucleotides are TGCGCCAGCAGCCAAGATTGGGGGGCCCCAGATACGCAGTATTTT. It translates to CASSQDWGAPDTQYF.

At least ten counts were recorded for this clonotype. This chain uses TRBV20-1 with TRBJ2-2; D is ambiguous. V was clipped by 6 bases and J by 6 bases, with 8 bases between them. The CDR3 length is 11 residues. Germline V gene data show CDR1 as DFQATT and CDR2 as SNEGSKA (reference sequence). The chain's CDR3 is CSAPRAGELFF. The CDR3 DNA sequence: TGCAGTGCCCCACGCGCCGGGGAGCTGTTTTTT.

The chain recombines TRBV20-1 with TRBJ2-3; the match to TRBD1 covers 7 bases. Germline CDR1 DFQATT, CDR2 SNEGSKA (reference sequence). This CDR3 spans 13 amino acids. In DNA, the CDR3 is TGCGGCCTATCAGGGGGAAACACAGATACGCAGTATTTT. It specifies CGLSGGNTDTQYF.

This clonotype showed up many times. This chain connects TRBV9 to TRBJ2-1, with 14 bases that match TRBD2. Trimming at V came to 4 bases and at J to 5 bases, leaving 5 bases not matched to a gene. The CDR3 sequence is 16 residues long. Germline V lookup: CDR1 SGDLS, CDR2 YYNGEE. The CDR3: CASSSRLAGGDNEQFF. CDR3 DNA: TGTGCCAGCAGCTCCCGACTAGCGGGGGGGGACAATGAGCAGTTCTTC.

This CDR3 reads CASSLGQQTGELFF. CDR3 DNA: TGTGCCAGCAGTTTGGGACAGCAAACCGGGGAGCTGTTTTTT. J is TRBJ2-2 and V is TRBV28; 7 bases agree with TRBD1. The CDR3 runs 14 residues. Germline CDR1 reads MDHEN; CDR2 reads SYDVKM. J was trimmed by 5 bases and V by 3 bases; bases with no gene match: 3.

This clonotype was counted many times. The rearrangement uses TRBV6-5 and TRBJ2-3, with D possibly being TRBD1 (6 bases). Germline V CDR1 and CDR2: MNHEY, SVGAGI. Trimming left V 5 bases short and J 4 bases short, with 10 bases between. There are 13 residues in the CDR3. CDR3 DNA sequence: TGTGCCAGCAGTCCCCCAGGGGCAGATACGCAGTATTTT. Residues: CASSPPGADTQYF.

This clonotype has just a few counts. The chain carries TRBV29-1 and TRBJ1-4; possibly TRBD1 for D (5 bases). V was clipped by 6 bases and J by 6 bases, with 11 bases between them. Germline V gives CDR1 SQVTM, CDR2 ANQGSEA. This CDR3 is built from 12 residues. CDR3 loop: CSVGQGYEKLFF. CDR3 in DNA: TGCAGCGTGGGCCAGGGCTATGAAAAACTGTTTTTT.

At least ten counts were recorded for this clonotype. V and J are TRBV12-3 or TRBV12-4 and TRBJ2-3, with D uncertain. V gave up 4 bases and J gave up 0 bases, with 8 bases separating them. This CDR3 comprises 14 residues. This chain's CDR3 is CASSSPPSTDTQYF. Written as DNA, the CDR3 is TGTGCCAGCAGTTCACCTCCTAGCACAGATACGCAGTATTTT.